The entry that follows covers one T cell receptor beta chain sequence. The sample originates from a study of shared T cell receptors in the human thymus. Measured with immunoSEQ multiplex PCR; TCRdb has only the in-frame clones, and not every one. The repertoire includes roughly 710,000 clones, roughly 85% of them detected once, and approximately 0.01% sits in the top ten. The same sample was also studied in work on human thymus T cells. That source adds: Resections removed during corrective heart surgery provided the thymus tissue used. Gene usage for V and J segments appeared biased in thymic and blood repertoires.

The receptor's source is a girl younger than two with a congenital heart defect. Input material: thymocytes.

CDR3: CASSPLDSTEAFF. As DNA, the CDR3 is TGTGCCAGCAGCCCCCTGGACAGCACTGAAGCTTTCTTT. The genes are TRBV6-5 and TRBJ1-1, with a possible D match to TRBD1 (6 bases). The V gene lost 6 bases and the J gene lost 4 bases, with 12 bases spanning the gap. This CDR3 region has 13 residues. In germline, CDR1 is MNHEY, CDR2 SVGAGI.